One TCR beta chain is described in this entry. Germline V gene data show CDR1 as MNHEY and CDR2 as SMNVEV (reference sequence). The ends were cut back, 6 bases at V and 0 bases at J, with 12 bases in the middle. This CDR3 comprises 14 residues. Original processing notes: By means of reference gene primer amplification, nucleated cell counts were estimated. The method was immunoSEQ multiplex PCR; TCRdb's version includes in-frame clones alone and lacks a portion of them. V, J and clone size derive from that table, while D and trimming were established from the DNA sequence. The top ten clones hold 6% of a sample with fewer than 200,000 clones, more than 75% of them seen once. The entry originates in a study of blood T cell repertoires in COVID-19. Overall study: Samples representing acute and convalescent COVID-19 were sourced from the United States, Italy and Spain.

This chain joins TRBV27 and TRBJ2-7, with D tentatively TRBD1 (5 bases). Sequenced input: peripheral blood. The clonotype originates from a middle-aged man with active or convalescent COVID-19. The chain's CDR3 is CASSDLRVSYEQYF. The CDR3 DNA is TGTGCCAGCAGCGACCTCAGGGTCTCCTACGAGCAGTACTTC.